This T cell receptor beta chain was documented in a study of T cells in Graves' hyperthyroidism and ophthalmopathy. Trimming took 6 bases from V and 2 from J, leaving 14 bases between them. This CDR3 has 14 amino acids. The V gene's germline CDR1 is MNHNS and CDR2 SASEGT. Whole-study findings and limits: Model-based prediction identified ophthalmopathy a median around 6.5 months prior to its onset.

The source material, RNA transcripts, was used to amplify TCR beta CDR3 regions. HTBI primers were the set used in a first-round RT-PCR of the TCR CDR3. Using its own MiXCR run on the multiplex PCR reads, TCRdb lists one record per CDR3 protein. Of 600,000 or so distinct CDR3 sequences in the sample, 15% to 20% were seen once. Regarding this clonotype: Its antigen is undetermined.

The sequenced material came from blood. V is TRBV6-1 and J is TRBJ2-7; possible D gene TRBD2, 5 bases. The TCR sequence derives from a woman aged 25-40 years with Graves' hyperthyroidism. CDR3 coding DNA: TGTGCCAGCAGCCAGATCGGGGTAACCTACGAGCAGTACTTC. Translated: CASSQIGVTYEQYF.